These 18 T cell receptor beta chains share one sample of origin, sequenced in a study of cytomegalovirus exposure and HLA in healthy donors. Primers for the PCR totalled 60 Vbeta and 13 Jbeta. The repertoire was sequenced with immunoSEQ multiplex PCR; TCRdb's copy has only in-frame clones and lacks some. The sample holds 90,000 to 100,000 clones; approximately 78% are singletons and the top ten take 0.6% to 0.95%. The sequenced material came from PBMCs. The origin of the receptors is a woman between 55 and 75 years old in good health and CMV-seronegative.

The chain links TRBV9 to TRBJ2-1; a weak D match, TRBD1 (5 bases). The CDR3 sequence is 14 residues long. V gave up 6 bases and J gave up 4 bases, with 14 bases separating them. The germline V gene has CDR1 SGDLS and CDR2 YYNGEE. The CDR3 protein is CASTITTEYNEQFF. The CDR3 region has the DNA TGTGCCAGCACCATTACGACAGAGTACAATGAGCAGTTCTTC. The whole variable domain, filled in from reference TRBV9 and TRBJ2-1, reads DSGVTQTPKHLITATGQRVTLRCSPRSGDLSVYWYQQSLDQGLQFLIQYYNGEERAKGNILERFSAQQFPDLHSELNLSSLELGDSALYFCASTITTEYNEQFFGPGTRLTVL.

This chain uses TRBV4-1 with TRBJ1-5; D call uncertain. Germline V lookup: CDR1 MGHRA, CDR2 YSYEKL. V lost 1 base and J lost 2, with 3 bases in between. This CDR3 is built from 13 residues. CDR3 sequence (DNA): TGCGCCAGCAGCCAAGCTCGCAATCAGCCCCAGCATTTT. This gives the protein CASSQARNQPQHF.

This chain uses TRBV7-9 with TRBJ2-7, with 10 bases lining up with TRBD1. Trimming removed 4 bases from V and 1 base from J; junction bases left unmatched: 10. The CDR3 length is 17 residues. In germline, CDR1 is SEHNR, CDR2 FQNEAQ (reference sequence). The CDR3 sequence is CASSSAIRDRGSYEQYF. The CDR3 bases are TGTGCCAGCAGCTCCGCAATCCGGGACAGGGGTTCCTACGAGCAGTACTTC.

The J gene is TRBJ1-3, the V gene TRBV5-6; 8 bases agree with TRBD1. Germline V gene data show CDR1 as SGHDT and CDR2 as YYEEEE. The ends lost 1 base at V and 4 bases at J; junction bases unmatched: 7. CDR3 size: 16 residues. CDR3 DNA sequence: TGTGCCAGCAGCTTGAGGAGACAGGGGTCAGGAAACACCATATATTTT. Translation: CASSLRRQGSGNTIYF.

The chain links TRBV15 to TRBJ2-7; 7 bases are shared with TRBD2. Germline CDR1 reads LNHNV; CDR2 reads YYDKDF (reference sequence). With 3 bases clipped from V and 2 bases from J, the junction kept 4 bases outside the gene matches. The CDR3 runs 14 residues. The DNA for the CDR3 is TGTGCCACCAGCAGCGCTAGCGGAACCTACGAGCAGTACTTC. This gives the protein CATSSASGTYEQYF.

The rearrangement uses TRBV30 and TRBJ1-1; 8 positions agree with TRBD1. The V gene's germline CDR1 is GTSNPN and CDR2 SVGIG (reference sequence). The CDR3 has 12 residues. The CDR3 DNA sequence: TGTGGAGGGGGCAGGGGGCGCACTGAAGCTTTCTTT. As protein: CGGGRGRTEAFF.

Concerning this clone itself: The junction differs from germline at one of its ends, possibly a read error. This chain links TRBV9 with TRBJ1-5, with 8 bases fitting TRBD1. CDR1 is SGDLS and CDR2 is YYNGEE in the germline V gene. This CDR3 is built from 14 residues. The CDR3 DNA reads TGTGCCAGCAGCGCCAAGGACAGGGAAGGGACCCAGAATTTT. The encoded protein is CASSAKDREGTQNF.

The rearrangement uses TRBV15 and TRBJ2-4; D gene uncertain. CDR1 is LNHNV, CDR2 YYDKDF, per germline (reference sequence). The ends were cut back, 1 base at V and 0 bases at J, with 16 bases in the middle. CDR3 length equals 18 residues. Written as DNA, the CDR3 is TGTGCCACCAGCAGAGCCCCCCCTCGACAACTAGCCAAAAACATTCAGTACTTC. Its translation: CATSRAPPRQLAKNIQYF.

The chain employs TRBV15 and TRBJ2-1, with 7 bases that match TRBD1. Trimming cost V 8 bases and J 9 bases; bases outside gene matches: 4. CDR1 and CDR2 from the germline V gene are LNHNV and YYDKDF (reference sequence). The CDR3 loop spans 11 amino acids. The CDR3 is CATGRGLEQFF. The CDR3 DNA reads as TGTGCCACCGGTAGGGGGCTTGAGCAGTTCTTC.

This chain links TRBV29-1 with TRBJ2-1; D may be TRBD2 (5 bases). There are 14 residues in the CDR3. V was clipped by 6 bases and J by 4 bases, with 16 bases between them. In germline, CDR1 is SQVTM, CDR2 ANQGSEA. The CDR3 nucleotides are TGCAGCGTCCCCCCGGTCCCGGGGTACAATGAGCAGTTCTTC. Translated: CSVPPVPGYNEQFF.

The CDR3 DNA sequence: TGTGCCAGTACCGCGGGATGGAGGGGCACTGAAGCTTTCTTT. Its protein product is CASTAGWRGTEAFF. The chain recombines TRBV19 with TRBJ1-1, with a tentative D call TRBD1 (5 bases). Germline values: CDR1 LNHDA, CDR2 SQIVND (reference sequence). The CDR3 is made up of 14 amino acids. Trimming removed 7 bases at V and 4 bases at J, with 16 bases between.

The V call is TRBV7-2, the J call TRBJ2-1, with 13 bases lining up with TRBD2. Germline V CDR1 and CDR2: SGHTA, FQGNSA. CDR3 length: 17 residues. V lost 5 bases, J lost 6 bases, and 10 bases stayed unmatched. For the CDR3, the DNA is TGTGCCAGCAGCCCGCGTGGACTAGCGGGAGTACTCAATGAGCAGTTCTTC. Protein product: CASSPRGLAGVLNEQFF.

V and J are TRBV18 and TRBJ1-2, with D perhaps matching TRBD1 (6 bases). CDR3 size: 14 residues. Germline V gives CDR1 KGHSH, CDR2 LQKENI. Deletions cut 0 bases from V and 5 bases from J, with 10 bases between. The CDR3 protein is CASSPPLQGYGYTF. CDR3 bases: TGTGCCAGCTCACCACCGTTACAGGGATATGGCTACACCTTC.

Only one count was recorded for this clone. The J gene is TRBJ1-2, the V gene TRBV25-1; 7 bases line up with TRBD1. Trimming at V came to 5 bases and at J to 0 bases, leaving 12 bases not matched to a gene. Germline V gene lookup returns CDR1 MGHDK and CDR2 SYGVNS. This CDR3 has 17 amino acids. Here the CDR3 DNA reads TGTGCCAGCAGTCGAGGTGGCGACAGGGAAGCTAACTATGGCTACACCTTC. This sequence encodes CASSRGGDREANYGYTF.

V usage is TRBV27 and J usage is TRBJ1-2; D is unresolved. Trimming took off 1 base at V and 3 bases at J, with 12 bases between the two ends. Germline values: CDR1 MNHEY, CDR2 SMNVEV (reference sequence). This CDR3 has 15 amino acids. The CDR3, as DNA: TGTGCCAGCAGTTTATTGGCAGGTTACGACTATGGCTACACCTTC. Translated: CASSLLAGYDYGYTF.

In DNA, the CDR3 is TGTGCCAGCAGCCGTCCAGCGGGAGGGCCCTACAATGAGCAGTTCTTC. Amino acid sequence: CASSRPAGGPYNEQFF. The chain joins TRBV7-9 to TRBJ2-1; 10 bases are a match to TRBD2. J was trimmed by 2 bases and V by 5 bases; bases with no gene match: 6. The V gene's germline CDR1 is SEHNR and CDR2 FQNEAQ (reference sequence). This CDR3 is built from 16 residues.

The chain recombines TRBV25-1 with TRBJ1-1; tentatively, D is TRBD1 (6 bases). Deletions cut 5 bases from V and 5 bases from J, with 9 bases between. This CDR3 contains 12 residues. Germline V gives CDR1 MGHDK, CDR2 SYGVNS. The CDR3 DNA follows: TGTGCCAGCAGTCCAAGGGGGACTGAAGCTTTCTTT. It yields the protein CASSPRGTEAFF.

V gene TRBV5-4 combines with J gene TRBJ1-2; 9 bases are a match to TRBD1. V gave up 4 bases and J gave up 1 base; unmatched junction bases: 8. The CDR3 is 16 residues long. Germline V gene sequence: CDR1 SGHNT, CDR2 YYREEE (reference sequence). CDR3 protein: CASSRGQGTLNYGYTF. The CDR3 DNA reads TGTGCCAGCAGCCGGGGACAGGGAACGCTTAACTATGGCTACACCTTC.